Detailed here is one T cell receptor beta chain. Antigen specificity is unknown. TCRdb's table, derived via immunoSEQ multiplex PCR, lists solely in-frame clones and lacks some. This sample carries 150,000 or so clones, with around 2.2% going to the ten biggest clones. The CDR3 is 13 amino acids. Germline assignment: CDR1 SGHTA and CDR2 FQGTGA. Trimming removed 5 bases at V and 9 bases at J, with 16 bases between. This record comes from a study of T cell responses to AZD1222 COVID-19 vaccine. Overall study findings and caveats: Spike-wide vaccine-associated CD4 TCRs dominated at 160-218 and 743-854. Donors in the cohort were predominantly white British and more often female, and clonal diversity was possibly underestimated. Two AZD1222 administrations were followed by greater Spike-specific TCR breadth and depth. Close to half of spike-specific TCRs reportedly recognize unmutated variant regions.

The chain uses TRBV7-3 and TRBJ1-1; D is unclear. The specimen was peripheral blood. The clonotype originates from an adult in good health. In nucleotides, the CDR3 is TGTGCCAGCAGCGGAGCAAGCCGGGAGAAAGCTTTCTTT. Its protein product is CASSGASREKAFF.